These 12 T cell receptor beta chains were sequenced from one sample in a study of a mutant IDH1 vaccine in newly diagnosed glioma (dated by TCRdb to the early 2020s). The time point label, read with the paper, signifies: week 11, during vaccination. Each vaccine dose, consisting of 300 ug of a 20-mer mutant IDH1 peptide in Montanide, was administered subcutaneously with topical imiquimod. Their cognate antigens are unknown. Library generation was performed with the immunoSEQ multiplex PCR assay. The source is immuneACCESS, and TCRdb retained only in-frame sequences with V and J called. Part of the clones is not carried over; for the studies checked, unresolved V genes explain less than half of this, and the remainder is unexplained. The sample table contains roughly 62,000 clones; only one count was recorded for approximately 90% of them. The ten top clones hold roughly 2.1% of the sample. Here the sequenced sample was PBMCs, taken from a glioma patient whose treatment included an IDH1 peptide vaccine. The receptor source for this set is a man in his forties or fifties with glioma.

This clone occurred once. CDR3 in amino acids: CASSSRGSPDGYTF. CDR3 sequence (DNA): TGTGCCAGCAGCTCCCGAGGGAGCCCAGATGGCTACACCTTC. The chain carries TRBV7-9 and TRBJ1-2; D is unclear. V was shortened by 4 bases and J by 6 bases, with 15 bases between the two germline ends. Germline V gives CDR1 SEHNR, CDR2 FQNEAQ (reference sequence). CDR3 size: 14 residues. The entire variable domain, with the rest obtained from reference TRBV7-9 and TRBJ1-2, is as follows: DTGVSQNPRHKITKRGQNVTFRCDPISEHNRLYWYRQTLGQGPEFLTYFQNEAQLEKSRLLSDRFSAERPKGSFSTLEIQRTEQGDSAMYLCASSSRGSPDGYTFGSGTRLTVV.

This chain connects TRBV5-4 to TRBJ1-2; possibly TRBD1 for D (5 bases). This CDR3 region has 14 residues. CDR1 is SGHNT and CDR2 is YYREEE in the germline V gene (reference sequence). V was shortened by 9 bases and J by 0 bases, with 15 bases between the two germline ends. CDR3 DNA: TGTGCCACTAACACAGGAACCACTAACTATGGCTACACCTTC. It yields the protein CATNTGTTNYGYTF.

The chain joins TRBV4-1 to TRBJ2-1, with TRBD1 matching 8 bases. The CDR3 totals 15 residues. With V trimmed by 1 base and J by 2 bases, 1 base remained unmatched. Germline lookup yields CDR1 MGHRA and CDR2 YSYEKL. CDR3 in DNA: TGCGCCAGCAGCCAAGGGACAGGGCCCTACAATGAGCAGTTCTTC. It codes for CASSQGTGPYNEQFF.

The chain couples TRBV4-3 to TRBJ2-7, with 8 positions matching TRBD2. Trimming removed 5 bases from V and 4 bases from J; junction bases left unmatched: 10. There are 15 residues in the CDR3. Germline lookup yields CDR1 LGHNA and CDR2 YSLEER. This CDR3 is CASSGAGDSDYEQYF. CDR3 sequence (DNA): TGCGCCAGCAGCGGAGCGGGAGATAGCGATTACGAGCAGTACTTC.

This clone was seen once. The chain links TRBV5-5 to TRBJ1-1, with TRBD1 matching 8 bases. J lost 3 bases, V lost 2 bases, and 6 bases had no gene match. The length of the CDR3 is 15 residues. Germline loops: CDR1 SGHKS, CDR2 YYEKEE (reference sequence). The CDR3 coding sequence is TGTGCCAGCAGCTTCAGGGGGCGCTTGGACACTGAAGCTTTCTTT. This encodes CASSFRGRLDTEAFF.

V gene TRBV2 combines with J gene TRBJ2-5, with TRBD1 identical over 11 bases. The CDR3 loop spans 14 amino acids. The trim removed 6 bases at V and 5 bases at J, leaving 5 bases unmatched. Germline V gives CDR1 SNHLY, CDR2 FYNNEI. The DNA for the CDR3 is TGTGCCAGCAGCCCGGGACAGGGGGTCGAGACCCAGTACTTC. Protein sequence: CASSPGQGVETQYF.

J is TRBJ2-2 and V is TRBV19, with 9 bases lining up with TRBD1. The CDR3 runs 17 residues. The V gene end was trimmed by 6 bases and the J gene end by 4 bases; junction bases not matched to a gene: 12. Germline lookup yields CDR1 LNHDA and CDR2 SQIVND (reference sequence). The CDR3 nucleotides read TGTGCCAGTAGACACCGACAGGGGGGGTCATTCACCGGGGAGCTGTTTTTT. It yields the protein CASRHRQGGSFTGELFF.

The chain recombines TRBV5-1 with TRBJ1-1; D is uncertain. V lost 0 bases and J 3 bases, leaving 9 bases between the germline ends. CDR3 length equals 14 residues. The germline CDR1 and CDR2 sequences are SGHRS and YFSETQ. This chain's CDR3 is CASSLENGYTEAFF. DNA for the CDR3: TGCGCCAGCAGCTTGGAAAACGGATACACTGAAGCTTTCTTT.

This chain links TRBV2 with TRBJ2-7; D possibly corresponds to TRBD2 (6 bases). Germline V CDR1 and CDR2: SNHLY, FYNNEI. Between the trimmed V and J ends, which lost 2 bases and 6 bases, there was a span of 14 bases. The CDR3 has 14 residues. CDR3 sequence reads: CASSEWGSSAEQYF. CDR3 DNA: TGTGCCAGCAGTGAATGGGGCTCTAGCGCCGAGCAGTACTTC.

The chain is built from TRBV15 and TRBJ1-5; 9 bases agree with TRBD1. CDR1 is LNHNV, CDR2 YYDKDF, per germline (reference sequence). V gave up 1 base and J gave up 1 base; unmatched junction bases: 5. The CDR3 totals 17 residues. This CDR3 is CATSRARGTGSNQPQHF. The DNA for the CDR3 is TGTGCCACCAGCAGAGCTCGTGGGACAGGGAGCAATCAGCCCCAGCATTTT.

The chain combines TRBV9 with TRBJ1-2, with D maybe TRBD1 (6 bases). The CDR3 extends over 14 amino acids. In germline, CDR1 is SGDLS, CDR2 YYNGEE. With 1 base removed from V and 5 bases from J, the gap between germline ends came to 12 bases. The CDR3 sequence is CASSVQGQTYGYTF. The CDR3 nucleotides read TGTGCCAGCAGCGTACAGGGACAAACTTATGGCTACACCTTC.

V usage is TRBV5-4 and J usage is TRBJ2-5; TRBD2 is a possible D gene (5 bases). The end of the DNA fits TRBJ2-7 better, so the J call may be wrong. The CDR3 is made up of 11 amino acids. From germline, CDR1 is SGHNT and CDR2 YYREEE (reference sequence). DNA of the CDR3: TGTGCCAGCAGCTTCGGGGACGAGCAGTACTTC. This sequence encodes CASSFGDEQYF.